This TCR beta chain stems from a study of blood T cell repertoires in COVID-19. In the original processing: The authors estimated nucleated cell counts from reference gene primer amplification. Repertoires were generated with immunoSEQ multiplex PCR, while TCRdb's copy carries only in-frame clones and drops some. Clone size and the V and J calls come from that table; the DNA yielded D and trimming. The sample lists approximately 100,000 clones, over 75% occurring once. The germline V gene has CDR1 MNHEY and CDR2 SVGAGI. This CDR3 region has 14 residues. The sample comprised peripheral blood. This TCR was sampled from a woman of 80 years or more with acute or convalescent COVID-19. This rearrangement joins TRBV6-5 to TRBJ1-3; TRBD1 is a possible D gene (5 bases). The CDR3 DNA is TGTGCAGTAGTGCGGGACCTCTCTGGAAACACCATATATTTT. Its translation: CAVVRDLSGNTIYF.